The present T cell receptor beta chain was sequenced within a study of blood T cell repertoires in COVID-19. This clone was observed a few times. Per germline, CDR1 KGHSH and CDR2 LQKENI. Trimming at V came to 5 bases and at J to 8 bases, leaving 8 bases not matched to a gene. The CDR3 consists of 14 residues. Original processing notes: Reference gene primer amplification yielded estimated nucleated cell counts. This table comes from immunoSEQ multiplex PCR, and its TCRdb copy is limited to in-frame clones, with some not included. V, J and clone size were drawn from that table, and D and trimming were deduced from the DNA. The data show approximately 27,000 clones, about 85% seen once.

Sample: peripheral blood. The chain recombines TRBV18 with TRBJ1-2; 10 bases are shared with TRBD1. This TCR was recovered from a man between 65 and 85 years old with acute or convalescent COVID-19. In DNA form, the CDR3 reads TGTGCCAGCTCAACAACCGGGACAGGGGCCGGCTACACCTTC. As protein: CASSTTGTGAGYTF. Using reference TRBV18 and TRBJ1-2 for the parts outside the CDR3, the full variable domain is NAGVMQNPRHLVRRRGQEARLRCSPMKGHSHVYWYRQLPEEGLKFMVYLQKENIIDESGMPKERFSAEFPKEGPSILRIQQVVRGDSAAYFCASSTTGTGAGYTFGSGTRLTVV.